The rows below give T cell receptor beta chains drawn from one sample of a study of T cell repertoires in cytomegalovirus infection. Their antigens remain unidentified. One entry per CDR3 protein, called by TCRdb with MiXCR from the reads. The data contain fewer than 70,000 distinct CDR3 sequences, about 27% of them singletons. Sequenced material: CD8+ T cells from cultured PBMCs, taken from culture after CMV antigen stimulation. All receptors derive from a human donor in good health (CMV status not recorded). Some clones in this sample may be carry-over from other donors' samples. CDR3s include the opening cysteine and the closing phenylalanine or tryptophan. Each record gives: clone size, V gene, J gene, D gene, CDR3 protein, CDR3 DNA. The D gene is left open where the match is weak. Not all rows give a size; the values are once, few, many and, for expanded clones, a class.

clone size: .; V gene: TRBV30; J gene: TRBJ1-1; D gene: .; CDR3 protein: CAWSVLEENTEAFF; CDR3 DNA: TGTGCCTGGAGTGTACTGGAAGAGAACACTGAAGCTTTCTTT
clone size: .; V gene: TRBV5-4; J gene: TRBJ1-2; D gene: .; CDR3 protein: CASSQTEFPNYGYTF; CDR3 DNA: TGTGCCAGCAGCCAGACGGAGTTTCCTAACTATGGCTACACCTTC
clone size: many; V gene: TRBV7-2; J gene: TRBJ2-5; D gene: TRBD1; CDR3 protein: CASSLRGAGDPGGKTQYF; CDR3 DNA: TGTGCCAGCAGCCTACGGGGTGCTGGGGACCCAGGGGGAAAGACCCAGTACTTC
clone size: .; V gene: TRBV7-2; J gene: TRBJ1-1; D gene: .; CDR3 protein: CASSTRGFQDTEAFF; CDR3 DNA: TGTGCCAGCAGCACTAGGGGGTTTCAGGACACTGAAGCTTTCTTT
clone size: .; V gene: TRBV12-3/TRBV12-4; J gene: TRBJ1-2; D gene: .; CDR3 protein: CASSFMGGYTF; CDR3 DNA: TGTGCCAGCAGTTTTATGGGGGGCTACACCTTC
clone size: few; V gene: TRBV14; J gene: TRBJ2-7; D gene: .; CDR3 protein: CASSQYLYPSHEQYF; CDR3 DNA: TGTGCCAGCAGCCAATACCTTTACCCCTCCCACGAGCAGTACTTC
clone size: many; V gene: TRBV9; J gene: TRBJ2-7; D gene: TRBD2; CDR3 protein: CASSPSGRSYEQYF; CDR3 DNA: TGTGCCAGCAGCCCTAGCGGGAGATCCTACGAGCAGTACTTC
clone size: .; V gene: TRBV7-6; J gene: TRBJ2-3; D gene: TRBD2; CDR3 protein: CASSLDLAGGSLDTQYF; CDR3 DNA: TGTGCCAGCAGCTTAGATCTAGCGGGGGGGTCGTTGGATACGCAGTATTTT
clone size: .; V gene: TRBV9; J gene: TRBJ2-5; D gene: TRBD1; CDR3 protein: CASSTRQGSETQYF; CDR3 DNA: TGTGCCAGCAGCACCCGACAGGGATCGGAGACCCAGTACTTC
clone size: .; V gene: TRBV5-6; J gene: TRBJ2-4; D gene: .; CDR3 protein: CASSLEGLGAKNIQYF; CDR3 DNA: TGTGCCAGCAGCTTGGAGGGGCTAGGAGCCAAAAACATTCAGTACTTC
clone size: .; V gene: TRBV12-3/TRBV12-4; J gene: TRBJ2-7; D gene: TRBD1; CDR3 protein: CASRGTGGIEQYF; CDR3 DNA: TGTGCCAGCAGGGGGACAGGGGGGATCGAGCAGTACTTC
clone size: few; V gene: TRBV5-1; J gene: TRBJ1-2; D gene: .; CDR3 protein: CASSLDDSQGYTF; CDR3 DNA: TGCGCCAGCAGCTTGGATGACAGTCAAGGCTACACCTTC
clone size: many; V gene: TRBV7-9; J gene: TRBJ2-1; D gene: TRBD2; CDR3 protein: CASSFSELADNEQFF; CDR3 DNA: TGTGCCAGCAGCTTTTCGGAACTAGCGGACAATGAGCAGTTCTTC
clone size: few; V gene: TRBV29-1; J gene: TRBJ2-7; D gene: TRBD1; CDR3 protein: CSVRGPGQGPEQYF; CDR3 DNA: TGCAGCGTTCGGGGGCCGGGACAGGGGCCCGAGCAGTACTTC
clone size: .; V gene: TRBV7-9; J gene: TRBJ2-1; D gene: TRBD1; CDR3 protein: CASSPSTGGQSYNEQFF; CDR3 DNA: TGTGCCAGCAGCCCTTCGACAGGGGGCCAATCCTACAATGAGCAGTTCTTC
clone size: .; V gene: TRBV27; J gene: TRBJ2-7; D gene: .; CDR3 protein: CASSYSSGEAFYEQYF; CDR3 DNA: TGTGCCAGCAGTTACTCTAGTGGGGAGGCCTTTTACGAGCAGTACTTC